This T cell receptor beta chain was obtained from a study of cytomegalovirus exposure and HLA in healthy donors. Whole-study findings and limits: As a later analysis showed, a missense DCLRE1C variant was linked to trimming of TCR beta V- and J-genes. Reported performance of the classifier showed diagnosis of cytomegalovirus status with high specificity and sensitivity. Presence/absence analysis assumed near-uniform sequencing depth across donors. HLA restriction was apparent for most CMV-associated TCR beta chains in a later analysis.

PCR primers comprised 60 Vbeta and 13 Jbeta primers. Method: immunoSEQ multiplex PCR; TCRdb's copy keeps in-frame clones and lacks some. The sample yields about 150,000 clones, around 83% seen once. Remarks on this clone: Its antigen is unknown.

The clonotype was recovered from a woman under 30 in good health and CMV-seronegative. The sequenced material came from PBMCs.

CDR3 sequence reads: CASSVLFGYTF. DNA for the CDR3: TGTGCCAGCAGTGTCCTATTTGGCTACACCTTC. The chain has TRBV6-1 and TRBJ1-2, with no clear D. CDR3 length: 11 residues. Germline V gene lookup returns CDR1 MNHNS and CDR2 SASEGT. Between the trimmed V and J ends, which lost 4 bases and 7 bases, there was a span of 7 bases.